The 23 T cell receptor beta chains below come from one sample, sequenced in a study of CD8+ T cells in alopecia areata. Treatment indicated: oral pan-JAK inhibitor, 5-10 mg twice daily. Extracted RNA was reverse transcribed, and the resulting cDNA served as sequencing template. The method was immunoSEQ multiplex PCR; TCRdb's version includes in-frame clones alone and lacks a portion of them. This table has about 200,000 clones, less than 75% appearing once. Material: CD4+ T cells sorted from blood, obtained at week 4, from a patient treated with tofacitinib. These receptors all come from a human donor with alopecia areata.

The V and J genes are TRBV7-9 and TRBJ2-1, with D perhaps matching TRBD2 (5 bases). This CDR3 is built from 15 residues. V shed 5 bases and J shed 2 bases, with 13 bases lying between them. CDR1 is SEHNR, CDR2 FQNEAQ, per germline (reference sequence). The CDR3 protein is CASSRRGGTYNEQFF. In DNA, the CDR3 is TGTGCCAGCAGCCGTAGAGGAGGCACCTACAATGAGCAGTTCTTC.

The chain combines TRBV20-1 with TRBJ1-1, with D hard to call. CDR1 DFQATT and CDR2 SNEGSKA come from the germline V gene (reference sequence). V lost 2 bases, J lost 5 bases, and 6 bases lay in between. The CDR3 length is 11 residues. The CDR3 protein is CSARMWTEAFF. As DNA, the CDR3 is TGCAGTGCTAGAATGTGGACTGAAGCTTTCTTT.

CDR3 sequence: CASRTGSGNQPQHF. CDR3 DNA sequence: TGTGCCAGCAGAACAGGGAGTGGCAATCAGCCCCAGCATTTT. J is TRBJ1-5 and V is TRBV2, with D possibly TRBD1 on 6 matching bases. The CDR3 is 14 amino acids. Trimming took off 6 bases at V and 2 bases at J, with 11 bases between the two ends. Looked up from germline, CDR1 is SNHLY and CDR2 is FYNNEI.

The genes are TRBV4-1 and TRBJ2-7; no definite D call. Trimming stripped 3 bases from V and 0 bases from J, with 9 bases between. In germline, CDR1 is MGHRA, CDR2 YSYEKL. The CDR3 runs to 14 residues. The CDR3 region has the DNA TGCGCCAGCAGCCATCCAGGCCTCTCCTACGAGCAGTACTTC. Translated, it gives CASSHPGLSYEQYF.

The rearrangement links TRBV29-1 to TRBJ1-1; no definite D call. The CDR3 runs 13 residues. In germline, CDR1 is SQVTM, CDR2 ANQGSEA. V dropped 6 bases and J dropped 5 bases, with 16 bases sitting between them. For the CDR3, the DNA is TGCAGCGTCGCTCGCAGGCTGGGGACTGAAGCTTTCTTT. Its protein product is CSVARRLGTEAFF. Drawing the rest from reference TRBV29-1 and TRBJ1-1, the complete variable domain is SAVISQKPSRDICQRGTSLTIQCQVDSQVTMMFWYRQQPGQSLTLIATANQGSEATYESGFVIDKFPISRPNLTFSTLTVSNMSPEDSSIYLCSVARRLGTEAFFGQGTRLTVV.

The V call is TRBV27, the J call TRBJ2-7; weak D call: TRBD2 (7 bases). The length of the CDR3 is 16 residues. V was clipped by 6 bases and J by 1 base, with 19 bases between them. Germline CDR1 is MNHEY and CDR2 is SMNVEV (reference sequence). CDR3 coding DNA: TGTGCCAGCAGAACCAATGAGGGGAGGGGGTCCTACGAGCAGTACTTC. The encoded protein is CASRTNEGRGSYEQYF.

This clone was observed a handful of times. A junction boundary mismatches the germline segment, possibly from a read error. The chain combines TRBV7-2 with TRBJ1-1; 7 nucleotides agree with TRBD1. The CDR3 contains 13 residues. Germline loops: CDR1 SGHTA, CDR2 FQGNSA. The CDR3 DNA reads TGTGCCAGCAGCTTATATGGAGACAGGGAAGGTTTCTTT. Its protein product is CASSLYGDREGFF. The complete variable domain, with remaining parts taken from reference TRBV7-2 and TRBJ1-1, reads GAGVSQSPSNKVTEKGKDVELRCDPISGHTALYWYRQSLGQGLEFLIYFQGNSAPDKSGLPSDRFSAERTGGSVSTLTIQRTQQEDSAVYLCASSLYGDREGFFGQGTRLTVV.

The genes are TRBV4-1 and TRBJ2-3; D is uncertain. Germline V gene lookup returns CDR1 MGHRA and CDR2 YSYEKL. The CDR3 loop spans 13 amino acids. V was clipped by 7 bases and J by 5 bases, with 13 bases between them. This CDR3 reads CASTLDVGDTQYF. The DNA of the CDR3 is TGCGCCAGCACCCTCGATGTTGGAGATACGCAGTATTTT.

The CDR3 region has the DNA TGCAGCGCGAGCACAACGGACAGGGTATCGGACGAGCAGTACTTC. Translated: CSASTTDRVSDEQYF. The rearrangement uses TRBV29-1 and TRBJ2-7; TRBD1 matches at 8 bases. The CDR3 runs to 15 residues. CDR1 and CDR2 from the germline V gene are SQVTM and ANQGSEA. V was pared by 7 bases and J by 5 bases, with 16 bases of the junction left unmatched.

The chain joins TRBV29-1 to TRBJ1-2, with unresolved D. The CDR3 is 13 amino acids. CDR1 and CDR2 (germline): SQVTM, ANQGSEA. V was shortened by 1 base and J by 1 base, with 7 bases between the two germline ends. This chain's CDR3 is CSVEGPDNYGYTF. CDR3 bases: TGCAGCGTTGAAGGGCCAGATAACTATGGCTACACCTTC.

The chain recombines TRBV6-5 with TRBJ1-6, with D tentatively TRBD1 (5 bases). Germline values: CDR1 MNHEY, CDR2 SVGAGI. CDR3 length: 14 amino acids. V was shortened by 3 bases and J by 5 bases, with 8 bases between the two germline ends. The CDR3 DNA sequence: TGTGCCAGCAGTTATCAAGGGGATAATTCACCCCTCCACTTT. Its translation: CASSYQGDNSPLHF.

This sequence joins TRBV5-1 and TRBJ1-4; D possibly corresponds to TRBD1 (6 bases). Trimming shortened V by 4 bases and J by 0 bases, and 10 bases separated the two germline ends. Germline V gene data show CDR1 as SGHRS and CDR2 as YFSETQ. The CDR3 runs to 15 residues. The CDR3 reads CASSPGTTTNEKLFF. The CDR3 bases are TGCGCCAGCAGCCCCGGGACAACAACTAATGAAAAACTGTTTTTT. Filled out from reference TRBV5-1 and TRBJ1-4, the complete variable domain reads KAGVTQTPRYLIKTRGQQVTLSCSPISGHRSVSWYQQTPGQGLQFLFEYFSETQRNKGNFPGRFSGRQFSNSRSEMNVSTLELGDSALYLCASSPGTTTNEKLFFGSGTQLSVL.

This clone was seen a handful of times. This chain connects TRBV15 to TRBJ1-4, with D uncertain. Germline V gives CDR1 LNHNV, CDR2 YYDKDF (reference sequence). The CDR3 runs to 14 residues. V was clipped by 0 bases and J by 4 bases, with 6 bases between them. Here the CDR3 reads CATSREGLNEKLFF. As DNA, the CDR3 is TGTGCCACCAGCAGAGAAGGTCTTAATGAAAAACTGTTTTTT.

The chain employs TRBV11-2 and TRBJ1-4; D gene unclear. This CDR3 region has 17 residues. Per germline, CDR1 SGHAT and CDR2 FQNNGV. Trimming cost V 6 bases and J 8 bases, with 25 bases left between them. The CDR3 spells CASSTLGAAGLREKLFF. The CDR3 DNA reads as TGTGCCAGCAGTACCCTGGGTGCTGCGGGATTGAGAGAAAAACTGTTTTTT.

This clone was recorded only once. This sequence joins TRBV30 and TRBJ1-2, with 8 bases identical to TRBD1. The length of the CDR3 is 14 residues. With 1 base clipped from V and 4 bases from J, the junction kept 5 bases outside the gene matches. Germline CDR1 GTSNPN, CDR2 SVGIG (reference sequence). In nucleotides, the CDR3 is TGTGCCTGGAGTGCGGACAGGGTGTCCTATGGCTACACCTTC. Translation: CAWSADRVSYGYTF.

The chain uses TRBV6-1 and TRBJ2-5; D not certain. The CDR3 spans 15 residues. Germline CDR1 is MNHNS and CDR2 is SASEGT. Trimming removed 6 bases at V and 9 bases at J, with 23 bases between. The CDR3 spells CASSRTSLEFSPQYF. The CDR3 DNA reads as TGTGCCAGCAGCCGGACGAGTCTGGAGTTTAGTCCCCAGTACTTC.

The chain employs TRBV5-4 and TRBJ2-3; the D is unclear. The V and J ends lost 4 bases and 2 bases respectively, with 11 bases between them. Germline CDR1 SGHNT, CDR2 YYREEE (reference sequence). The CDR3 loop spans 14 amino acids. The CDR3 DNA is TGTGCCAGCAGCCCAGGTGCTCTCACAGATACGCAGTATTTT. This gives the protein CASSPGALTDTQYF.

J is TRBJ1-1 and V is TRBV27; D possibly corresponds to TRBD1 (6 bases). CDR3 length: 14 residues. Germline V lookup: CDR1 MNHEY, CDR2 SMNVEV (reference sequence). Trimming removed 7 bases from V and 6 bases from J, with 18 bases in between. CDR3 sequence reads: CASKHWTDNAEAFF. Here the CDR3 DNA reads TGTGCCAGCAAGCACTGGACAGACAACGCTGAAGCTTTCTTT.

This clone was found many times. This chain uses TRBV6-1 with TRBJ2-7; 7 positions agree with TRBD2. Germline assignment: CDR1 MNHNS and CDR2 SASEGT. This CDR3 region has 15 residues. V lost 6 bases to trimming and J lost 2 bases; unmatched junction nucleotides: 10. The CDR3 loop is CASRCSGTNPYEQYF. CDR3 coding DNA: TGTGCCAGCAGGTGTTCCGGGACTAACCCCTACGAGCAGTACTTC.

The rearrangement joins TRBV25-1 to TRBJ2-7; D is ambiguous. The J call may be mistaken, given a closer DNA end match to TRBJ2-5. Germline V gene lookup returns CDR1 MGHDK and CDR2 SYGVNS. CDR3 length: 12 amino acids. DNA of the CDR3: TGTGCCAGCAGTAGGAAACAAGAGACCCAGTACTTC. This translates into CASSRKQETQYF.

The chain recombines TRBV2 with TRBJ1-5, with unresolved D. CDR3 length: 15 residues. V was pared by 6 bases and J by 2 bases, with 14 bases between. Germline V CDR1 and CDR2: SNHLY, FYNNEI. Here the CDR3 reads CASRFGPVGNQPQHF. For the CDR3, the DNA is TGTGCCAGCAGATTCGGACCGGTCGGCAATCAGCCCCAGCATTTT.

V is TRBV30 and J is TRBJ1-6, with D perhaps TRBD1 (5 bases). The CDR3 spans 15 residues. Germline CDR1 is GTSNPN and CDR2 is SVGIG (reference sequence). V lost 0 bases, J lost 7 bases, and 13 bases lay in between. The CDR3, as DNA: TGTGCCTGGAGTGTACTGGAAAGGGGAAATTCACCCCTCCACTTT. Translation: CAWSVLERGNSPLHF.

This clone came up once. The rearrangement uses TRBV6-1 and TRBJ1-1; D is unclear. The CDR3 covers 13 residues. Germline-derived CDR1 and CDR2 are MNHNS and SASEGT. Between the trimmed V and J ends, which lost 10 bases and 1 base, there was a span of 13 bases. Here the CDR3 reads CAIQRLGNTEAFF. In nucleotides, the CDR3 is TGTGCCATCCAACGACTGGGGAACACTGAAGCTTTCTTT.